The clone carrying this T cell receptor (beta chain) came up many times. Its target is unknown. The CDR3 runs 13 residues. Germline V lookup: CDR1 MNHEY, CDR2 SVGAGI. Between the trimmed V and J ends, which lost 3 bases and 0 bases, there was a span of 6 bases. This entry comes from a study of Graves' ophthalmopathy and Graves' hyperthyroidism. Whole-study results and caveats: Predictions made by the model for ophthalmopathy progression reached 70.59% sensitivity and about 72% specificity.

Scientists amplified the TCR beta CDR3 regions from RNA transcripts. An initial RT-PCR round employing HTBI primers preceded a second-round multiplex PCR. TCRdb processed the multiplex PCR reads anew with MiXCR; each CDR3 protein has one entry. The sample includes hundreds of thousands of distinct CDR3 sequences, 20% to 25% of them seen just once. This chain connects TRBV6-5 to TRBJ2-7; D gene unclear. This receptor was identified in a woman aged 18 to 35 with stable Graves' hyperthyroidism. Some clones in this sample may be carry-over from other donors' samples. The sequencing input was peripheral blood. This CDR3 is CASSYWGSYEQYF. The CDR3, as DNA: TGTGCCAGCAGTTATTGGGGCTCCTACGAGCAGTACTTC.